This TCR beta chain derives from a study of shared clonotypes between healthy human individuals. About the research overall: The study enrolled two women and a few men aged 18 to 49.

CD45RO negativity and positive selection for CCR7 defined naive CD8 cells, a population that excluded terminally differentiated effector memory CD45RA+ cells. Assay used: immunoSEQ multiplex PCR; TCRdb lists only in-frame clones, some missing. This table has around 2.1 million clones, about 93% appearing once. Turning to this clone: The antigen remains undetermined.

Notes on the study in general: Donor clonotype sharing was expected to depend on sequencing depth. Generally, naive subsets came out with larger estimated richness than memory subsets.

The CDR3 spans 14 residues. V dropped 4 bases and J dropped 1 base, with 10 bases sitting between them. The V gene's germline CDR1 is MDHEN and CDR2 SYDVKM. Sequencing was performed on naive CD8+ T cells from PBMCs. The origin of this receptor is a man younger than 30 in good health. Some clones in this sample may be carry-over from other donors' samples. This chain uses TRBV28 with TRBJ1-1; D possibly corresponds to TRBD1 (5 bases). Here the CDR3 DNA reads TGTGCCAGCAGTTCGCCCCAGGGGAACACTGAAGCTTTCTTT. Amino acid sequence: CASSSPQGNTEAFF.